The clone carrying this TCR beta chain was seen only a few times. V lost 1 base and J lost 4, with 13 bases in between. The CDR3 is 15 residues long. CDR1 is SGHTA, CDR2 FQGNSA, per germline. This sample is part of a study of patients and donors after allogeneic stem cell transplantation. TCRdb fed the RT-PCR reads into MiXCR, producing one record per CDR3 protein. Of about 150,000 distinct CDR3 sequences listed, roughly 35% are singletons. The material sequenced was blood, either unsorted or a sorted T cell fraction (not recorded which). This chain connects TRBV7-2 to TRBJ1-2; tentative D call: TRBD1 (5 bases). The TCR sequence derives from a human donor who was either an allogeneic HSCT recipient or a stem cell or donor lymphocyte infusion donor (not recorded which). It is not recorded whose cells these are; they may come from a transplant donor. The CDR3, as DNA: TGTGCCAGCAGCTTAGGCGGAGGGACGGCCTATGGCTACACCTTC. It is translated as CASSLGGGTAYGYTF.